The present T cell receptor beta chain was sequenced within a study of cytomegalovirus exposure and HLA in healthy donors. Study details: Of all 380 or so donors who were genotyped, around 79% belonged to the Caucasian-associated ancestry cluster. Points from the study as a whole: When presence/absence was analysed, sequencing depth was taken to be roughly uniform across donors. The listing of 150 to 200 TCR beta chains classed them as cytomegalovirus-associated. The authors excluded some V segments, including TRBV6-2 and TRBV6-3, as indistinguishable.

Primers for the PCR totalled 60 Vbeta and 13 Jbeta. TCRdb keeps only in-frame clones here, not all; method: immunoSEQ multiplex PCR. The data show some 130,000 clones, under 85% seen once. With regard to this clone: Its antigen is unidentified.

Trimming pared 7 bases from V and 3 bases from J, leaving 12 bases between. Germline CDR1 and CDR2: SGHAT and FQNNGV. This CDR3 region has 13 residues. The rearrangement joins TRBV11-2 to TRBJ1-1; unclear D gene. The sample consisted of PBMCs. The sequence was collected from a male donor in good health and CMV-seropositive. CDR3 sequence: CASTYIEDTEAFF. The CDR3 DNA follows: TGTGCCAGCACTTATATAGAGGACACTGAAGCTTTCTTT.